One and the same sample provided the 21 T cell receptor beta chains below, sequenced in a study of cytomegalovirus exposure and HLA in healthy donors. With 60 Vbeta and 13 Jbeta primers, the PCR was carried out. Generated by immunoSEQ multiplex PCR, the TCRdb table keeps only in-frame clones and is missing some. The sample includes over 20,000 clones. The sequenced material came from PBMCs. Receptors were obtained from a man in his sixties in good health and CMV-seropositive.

CDR3 sequence reads: CASEGQGISDNEQFF. CDR3 nucleotide sequence: TGTGCCAGCGAAGGACAGGGCATATCCGACAATGAGCAGTTCTTC. The chain is built from TRBV6-1 and TRBJ2-1; 8 bases map to TRBD1. The CDR3 spans 15 residues. V dropped 8 bases and J dropped 5; count of bases not matched to a gene: 11. Per germline, CDR1 MNHNS and CDR2 SASEGT.

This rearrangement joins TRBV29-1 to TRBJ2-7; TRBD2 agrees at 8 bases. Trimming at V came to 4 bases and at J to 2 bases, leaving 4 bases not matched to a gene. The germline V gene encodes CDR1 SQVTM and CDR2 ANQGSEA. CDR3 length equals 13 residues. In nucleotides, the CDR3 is TGCAGCGTTGGAGCGGGAGACGCCTACGAGCAGTACTTC. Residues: CSVGAGDAYEQYF.

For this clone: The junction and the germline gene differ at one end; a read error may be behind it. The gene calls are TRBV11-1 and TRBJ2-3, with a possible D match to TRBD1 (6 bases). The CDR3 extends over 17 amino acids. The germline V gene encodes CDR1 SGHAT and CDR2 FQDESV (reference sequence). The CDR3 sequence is CASSRYTSQGITDKQYF. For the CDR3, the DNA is TGTGCCAGCAGTCGTTACACCTCACAGGGCATCACAGATAAGCAGTATTTT.

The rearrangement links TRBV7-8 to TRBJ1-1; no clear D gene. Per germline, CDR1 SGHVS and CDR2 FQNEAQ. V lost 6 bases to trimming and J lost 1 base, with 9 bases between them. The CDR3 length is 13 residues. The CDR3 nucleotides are TGTGCCAGCAGATTAACAGAGAACACTGAAGCTTTCTTT. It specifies CASRLTENTEAFF.

CDR3 protein: CASSSRVNEQFF. CDR3 nucleotide sequence: TGTGCCAGCAGCTCCAGGGTCAATGAGCAGTTCTTC. This rearrangement joins TRBV7-2 to TRBJ2-1; TRBD1 might be the D (5 bases). V was shortened by 4 bases and J by 6 bases, with 7 bases between the two germline ends. The V gene's germline CDR1 is SGHTA and CDR2 FQGNSA. This CDR3 is built from 12 residues.

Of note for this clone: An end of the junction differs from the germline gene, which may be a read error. This chain's CDR3 is CAGSLQGQAIRSYTF. DNA for the CDR3: TGTGCCGGGAGTCTACAGGGACAGGCCATTCGCAGCTACACCTTC. The chain employs TRBV30 and TRBJ1-2, with 8 bases identical to TRBD1. Germline V gene lookup returns CDR1 GTSNPN and CDR2 SVGIG (reference sequence). The length of the CDR3 is 15 residues. The full variable domain, its missing parts supplied by reference TRBV30 and TRBJ1-2, is SQTIHQWPATLVQPVGSPLSLECTVEGTSNPNLYWYRQAAGRGLQLLFYSVGIGQISSEVPQNLSASRPQDRQFILSSKKLLLSDSGFYLCAGSLQGQAIRSYTFGSGTRLTVV.

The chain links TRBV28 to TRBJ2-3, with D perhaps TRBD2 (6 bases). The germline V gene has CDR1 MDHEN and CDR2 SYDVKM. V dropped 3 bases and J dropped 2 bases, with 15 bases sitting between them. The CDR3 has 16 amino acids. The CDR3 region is CASSFGGKGFTDTQYF. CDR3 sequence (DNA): TGTGCCAGCAGTTTTGGAGGGAAGGGTTTCACAGATACGCAGTATTTT.

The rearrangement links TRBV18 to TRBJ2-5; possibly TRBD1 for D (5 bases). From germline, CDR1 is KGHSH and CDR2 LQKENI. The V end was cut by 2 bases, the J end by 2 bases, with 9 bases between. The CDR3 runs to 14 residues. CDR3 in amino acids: CASSPKTVQETQYF. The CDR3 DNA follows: TGTGCCAGCTCACCAAAGACAGTTCAAGAGACCCAGTACTTC.

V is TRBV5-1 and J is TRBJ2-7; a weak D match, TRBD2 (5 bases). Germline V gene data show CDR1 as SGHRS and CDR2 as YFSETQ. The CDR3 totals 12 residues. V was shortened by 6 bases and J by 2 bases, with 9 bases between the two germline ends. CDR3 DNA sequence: TGCGCCAGCAAACGGGAAGCCTACGAGCAGTACTTC. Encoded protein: CASKREAYEQYF.

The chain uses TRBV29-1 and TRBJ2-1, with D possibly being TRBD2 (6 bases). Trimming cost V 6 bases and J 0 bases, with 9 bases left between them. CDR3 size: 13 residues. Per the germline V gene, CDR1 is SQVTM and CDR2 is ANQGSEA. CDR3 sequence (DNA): TGCAGCGTCCGGGGGAGCTCCTACAATGAGCAGTTCTTC. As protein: CSVRGSSYNEQFF.

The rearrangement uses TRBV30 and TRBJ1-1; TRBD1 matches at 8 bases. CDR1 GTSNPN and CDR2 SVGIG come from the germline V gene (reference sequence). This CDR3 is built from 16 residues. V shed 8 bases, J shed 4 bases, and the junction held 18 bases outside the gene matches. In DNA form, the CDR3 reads TGTGCCCGGGGACGTGGGACAGGCTTAGAGAGCACTGAAGCTTTCTTT. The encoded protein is CARGRGTGLESTEAFF. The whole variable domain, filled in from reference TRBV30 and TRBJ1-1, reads SQTIHQWPATLVQPVGSPLSLECTVEGTSNPNLYWYRQAAGRGLQLLFYSVGIGQISSEVPQNLSASRPQDRQFILSSKKLLLSDSGFYLCARGRGTGLESTEAFFGQGTRLTVV.

The CDR3 sequence: CSGGQQAGNIQYF. The CDR3 DNA reads as TGCAGTGGAGGCCAGCAGGCTGGGAACATTCAGTACTTC. The rearrangement joins TRBV29-1 to TRBJ2-4, with a weak D call TRBD2 (5 bases). The CDR3 is 13 residues long. Germline CDR1 is SQVTM and CDR2 is ANQGSEA.

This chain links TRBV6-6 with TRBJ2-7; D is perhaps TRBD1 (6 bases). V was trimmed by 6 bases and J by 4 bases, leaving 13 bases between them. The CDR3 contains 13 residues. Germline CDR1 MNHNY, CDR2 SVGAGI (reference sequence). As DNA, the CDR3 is TGTGCCAGCAGCCTTGGACAGAATTACGAGCAGTACTTC. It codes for CASSLGQNYEQYF.

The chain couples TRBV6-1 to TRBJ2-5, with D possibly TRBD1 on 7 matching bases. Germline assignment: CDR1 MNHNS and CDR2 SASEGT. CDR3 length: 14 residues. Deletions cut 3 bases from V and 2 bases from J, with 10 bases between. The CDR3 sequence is CASSEGGQQETQYF. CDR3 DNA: TGTGCCAGCAGTGAGGGGGGACAGCAAGAGACCCAGTACTTC.

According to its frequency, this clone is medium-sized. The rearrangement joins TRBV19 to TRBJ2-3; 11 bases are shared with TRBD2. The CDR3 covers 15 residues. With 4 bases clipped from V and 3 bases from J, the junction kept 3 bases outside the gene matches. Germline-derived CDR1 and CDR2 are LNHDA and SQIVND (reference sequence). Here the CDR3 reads CASSTGLAATDTQYF. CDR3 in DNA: TGTGCCAGTAGTACGGGACTAGCGGCTACAGATACGCAGTATTTT. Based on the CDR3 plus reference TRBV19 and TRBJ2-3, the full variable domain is DGGITQSPKYLFRKEGQNVTLSCEQNLNHDAMYWYRQDPGQGLRLIYYSQIVNDFQKGDIAEGYSVSREKKESFPLTVTSAQKNPTAFYLCASSTGLAATDTQYFGPGTRLTVL.

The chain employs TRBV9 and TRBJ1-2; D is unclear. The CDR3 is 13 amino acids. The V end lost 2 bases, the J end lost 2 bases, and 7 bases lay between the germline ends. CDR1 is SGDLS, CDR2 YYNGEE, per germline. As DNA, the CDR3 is TGTGCCAGCAGCGTTTCCGGGAACTATGGCTACACCTTC. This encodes CASSVSGNYGYTF.

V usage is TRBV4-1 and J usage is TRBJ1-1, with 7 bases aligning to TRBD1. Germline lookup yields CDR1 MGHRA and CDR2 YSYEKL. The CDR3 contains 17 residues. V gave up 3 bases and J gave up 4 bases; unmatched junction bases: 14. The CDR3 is CASSQIQGGGFSTEAFF. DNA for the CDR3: TGCGCCAGCAGCCAGATTCAGGGGGGCGGATTCAGCACTGAAGCTTTCTTT.

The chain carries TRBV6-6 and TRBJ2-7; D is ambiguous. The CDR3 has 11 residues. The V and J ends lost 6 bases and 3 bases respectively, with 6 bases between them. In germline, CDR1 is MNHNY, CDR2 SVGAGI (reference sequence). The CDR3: CASSTLYEQYF. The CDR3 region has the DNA TGTGCCAGCAGCACTCTCTACGAGCAGTACTTC.

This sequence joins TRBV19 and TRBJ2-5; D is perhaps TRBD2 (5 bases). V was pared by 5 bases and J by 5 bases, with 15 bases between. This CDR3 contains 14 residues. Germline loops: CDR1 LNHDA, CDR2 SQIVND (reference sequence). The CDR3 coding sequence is TGTGCCAGTAGTCTCAGCGGCCCCCGGGAGACCCAGTACTTC. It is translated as CASSLSGPRETQYF. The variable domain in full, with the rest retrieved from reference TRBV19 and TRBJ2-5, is DGGITQSPKYLFRKEGQNVTLSCEQNLNHDAMYWYRQDPGQGLRLIYYSQIVNDFQKGDIAEGYSVSREKKESFPLTVTSAQKNPTAFYLCASSLSGPRETQYFGPGTRLLVL.

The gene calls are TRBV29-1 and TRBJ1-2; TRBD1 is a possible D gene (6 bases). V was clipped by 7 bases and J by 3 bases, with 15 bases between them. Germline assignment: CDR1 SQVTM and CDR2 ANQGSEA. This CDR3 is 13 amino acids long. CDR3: CSAGGGRDYGYTF. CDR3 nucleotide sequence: TGCAGCGCCGGGGGGGGCAGGGACTATGGCTACACCTTC.

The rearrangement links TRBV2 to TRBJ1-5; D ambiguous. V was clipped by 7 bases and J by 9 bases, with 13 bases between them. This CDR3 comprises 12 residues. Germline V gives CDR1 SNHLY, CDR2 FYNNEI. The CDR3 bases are TGTGCCAGCAAACGAGAGGGATGGCCCCAGCATTTT. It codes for CASKREGWPQHF.